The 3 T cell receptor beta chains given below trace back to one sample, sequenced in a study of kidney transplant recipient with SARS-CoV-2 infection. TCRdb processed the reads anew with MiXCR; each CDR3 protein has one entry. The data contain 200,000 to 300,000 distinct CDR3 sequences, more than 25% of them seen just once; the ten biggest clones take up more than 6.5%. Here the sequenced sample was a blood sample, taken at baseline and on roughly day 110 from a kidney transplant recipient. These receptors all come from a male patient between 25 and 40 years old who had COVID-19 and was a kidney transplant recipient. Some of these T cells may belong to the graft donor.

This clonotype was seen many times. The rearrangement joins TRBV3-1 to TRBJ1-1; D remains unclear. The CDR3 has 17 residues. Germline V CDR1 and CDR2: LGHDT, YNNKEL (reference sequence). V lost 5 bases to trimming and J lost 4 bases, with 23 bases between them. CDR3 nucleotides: TGTGCCAGCAGCTTAGACCGTCCCATTTCAATTCGCACTGAAGCTTTCTTT. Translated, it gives CASSLDRPISIRTEAFF.

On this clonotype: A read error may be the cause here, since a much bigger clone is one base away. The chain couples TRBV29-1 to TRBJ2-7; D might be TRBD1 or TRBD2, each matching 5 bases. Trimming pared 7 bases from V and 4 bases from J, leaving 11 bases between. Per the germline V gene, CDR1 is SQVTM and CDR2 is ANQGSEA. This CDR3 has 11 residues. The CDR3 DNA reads TGCAGCGCCCTGGGGGTGTACGAGCAGTACTTC. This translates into CSALGVYEQYF.

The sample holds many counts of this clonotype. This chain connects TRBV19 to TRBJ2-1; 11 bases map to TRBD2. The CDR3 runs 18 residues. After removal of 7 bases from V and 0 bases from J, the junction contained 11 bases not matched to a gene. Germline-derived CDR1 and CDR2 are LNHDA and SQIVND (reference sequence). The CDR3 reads CASIPGTSGPSSYNEQFF. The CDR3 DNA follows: TGTGCCAGTATCCCCGGGACTAGCGGCCCGAGCTCCTACAATGAGCAGTTCTTC.